Listed below are T cell receptor beta chains from one sample, sequenced in a study of cytomegalovirus exposure and HLA in healthy donors. The protocol was immunoSEQ multiplex PCR, while the TCRdb copy is restricted to in-frame clones and leaves out a portion. The sample gives more than 200,000 clones, 82% of which show up once; 5.5% to 7.5% is in the top ten. Sequencing was performed on PBMCs. Every receptor here comes from a man in his forties or fifties in good health and CMV-seropositive. Each CDR3 is given with its conserved first and last residue. D genes are given only for firm matches. The listing skips clone size in some rows; elsewhere it reads once, few, many or a size class.

TRBV5-1	TRBJ2-2	NA	NA	CASSLAGLSGELFF	TGCGCCAGCAGCTTGGCAGGCCTTTCCGGGGAGCTGTTTTTT
TRBV19	TRBJ1-1	NA	NA	CASSRGSEAFF	TGTGCCAGTAGTCGGGGTTCCGAAGCTTTCTTT
TRBV9	TRBJ1-4	NA	TRBD1	CASSETGTGAGKLFF	TGTGCCAGCAGCGAAACCGGGACAGGGGCAGGGAAACTGTTTTTT
TRBV7-3	TRBJ2-7	once	TRBD2	CASSRGTSESYEQYF	TGTGCCAGCAGCCGCGGGACTAGCGAATCCTACGAGCAGTACTTC
TRBV6-6	TRBJ2-1	NA	NA	CASRLGTNYNEQFF	TGTGCCAGCAGACTCGGGACAAACTACAATGAGCAGTTCTTC
TRBV27	TRBJ2-1	NA	TRBD2	CASTGLPGLARGEQFF	TGTGCCAGCACTGGACTTCCGGGACTAGCCAGAGGTGAGCAGTTCTTC
TRBV6-6	TRBJ1-5	NA	TRBD1	CASSYGTDNQPQHF	TGTGCCAGCAGTTACGGGACAGATAATCAGCCCCAGCATTTT
TRBV6-5	TRBJ2-6	NA	NA	CASRESSGANVLTF	TGTGCCAGCAGAGAGAGCTCTGGGGCCAACGTCCTGACTTTC
TRBV29-1	TRBJ2-2	NA	NA	CSASQGYTGELFF	TGCAGCGCTTCCCAGGGTTACACCGGGGAGCTGTTTTTT
TRBV11-2	TRBJ2-7	NA	NA	CASSNLRDEQYF	TGTGCCAGCAGCAACCTCAGGGACGAGCAGTACTTC
TRBV12-2	TRBJ1-3	NA	NA	CASRPPTVFGNTIYF	TGTGCAAGTCGCCCCCCGACAGTCTTCGGAAACACCATATATTTT
TRBV5-6	TRBJ2-2	NA	NA	CASSLDGLAAGTGELFF	TGTGCCAGCAGCTTGGACGGGCTAGCTGCGGGGACCGGGGAGCTGTTTTTT
TRBV5-6	TRBJ2-1	NA	TRBD1	CASSFDRGLGNEQFF	TGTGCCAGCAGCTTTGACAGGGGGCTGGGGAATGAGCAGTTCTTC
TRBV10-1	TRBJ1-1	NA	NA	CASSEAGDSFPDTEAFF	TGCGCCAGCAGTGAGGCAGGGGATAGTTTTCCCGACACTGAAGCTTTCTTT
TRBV30	TRBJ2-1	NA	TRBD1	CAWSLDRVRDEQFF	TGTGCCTGGAGCCTAGACAGGGTTAGAGATGAGCAGTTCTTC
TRBV20-1	TRBJ2-1	NA	NA	CSASSYNEQFF	TGCAGTGCTAGTTCTTACAATGAGCAGTTCTTC
TRBV4-1	TRBJ1-1	NA	TRBD1	CASSLAQGETESFF	TGCGCCAGCAGCCTAGCTCAGGGGGAAACTGAATCTTTCTTT
TRBV7-9	TRBJ1-1	NA	TRBD1	CASSPPGDSRMNTEAFF	TGTGCCAGCAGCCCACCCGGGGACAGCCGTATGAACACTGAAGCTTTCTTT
TRBV27	TRBJ1-1	NA	NA	CASSVSRQMNTEAFF	TGTGCCAGCAGTGTTTCCCGACAGATGAACACTGAAGCTTTCTTT
TRBV7-2	TRBJ1-3	NA	NA	CASSSLDSYSGNTIYF	TGTGCCAGCAGCTCCCTGGACAGCTACTCTGGAAACACCATATATTTT
TRBV10-1	TRBJ1-1	NA	NA	CASSDPRAGRNTEAFF	TGCGCCAGCAGTGACCCCCGGGCGGGAAGGAACACTGAAGCTTTCTTT
TRBV30	TRBJ2-7	NA	TRBD1	CAWSSRSRGLEQYF	TGTGCCTGGAGTTCTAGATCCAGGGGGCTCGAGCAGTACTTC
TRBV19	TRBJ2-5	NA	TRBD2	CASSTGGWSQYF	TGTGCCAGTAGTACGGGGGGATGGTCCCAGTACTTC
TRBV29-1	TRBJ1-1	NA	TRBD1	CSVQRDRDTEAFF	TGCAGCGTCCAAAGAGACAGGGACACTGAAGCTTTCTTT
TRBV5-1	TRBJ1-2	NA	TRBD1	CASSPTGAYGYTF	TGCGCCAGCAGCCCGACAGGGGCCTATGGCTACACCTTC
TRBV5-5	TRBJ2-3	NA	TRBD2	CASSWGREDGLAGVDTQYF	TGTGCCAGCAGCTGGGGCAGGGAGGATGGACTAGCGGGAGTAGATACGCAGTATTTT
TRBV6-5	TRBJ2-7	NA	NA	CASSTSYEQYF	TGTGCCAGCAGCACTTCCTACGAGCAGTACTTC
TRBV7-7	TRBJ2-1	NA	TRBD2	CASSPSSGRGNEQFF	TGTGCCAGCAGCCCGTCTAGCGGGAGGGGGAATGAGCAGTTCTTC
TRBV5-1	TRBJ1-1	NA	TRBD1	CASSWDRGNTEAFF	TGCGCCAGCAGCTGGGACAGGGGGAACACTGAAGCTTTCTTT
TRBV7-2	TRBJ2-3	once	TRBD2	CASSPRLAGGRTDTQYF	TGTGCCAGCAGCCCCCGACTAGCGGGAGGGCGCACAGATACGCAGTATTTT
TRBV27	TRBJ1-2	NA	NA	CASSPRQGENYGYTF	TGTGCCAGCAGTCCCCGGCAGGGCGAGAACTATGGCTACACCTTC
TRBV7-3	TRBJ2-3	NA	TRBD1	CASSQEGQGPDTQYF	TGTGCCAGCAGCCAAGAGGGACAGGGGCCAGATACGCAGTATTTT
TRBV5-4	TRBJ2-7	NA	TRBD2	CASSAGSSGSLGSYEQYF	TGTGCCAGCAGCGCGGGATCTAGCGGGAGTTTAGGTTCTTACGAGCAGTACTTC
TRBV2	TRBJ2-7	NA	TRBD1	CASGGTGGSYEQYF	TGTGCCAGCGGTGGGACAGGGGGCTCCTACGAGCAGTACTTC
TRBV27	TRBJ2-5	NA	NA	CASKEALSQETQYF	TGTGCCAGCAAGGAAGCGCTGTCCCAAGAGACCCAGTACTTC
TRBV6-5	TRBJ1-1	NA	NA	CASSYSTRFEAFF	TGTGCCAGCAGTTACTCGACGAGGTTTGAAGCTTTCTTT
TRBV6-6	TRBJ2-7	NA	NA	CASSDYSSAYEQYF	TGTGCCAGCAGTGACTACAGTTCTGCCTACGAGCAGTACTTC
TRBV6-6	TRBJ2-1	NA	TRBD2	CASSTYSGSFYNEQFF	TGTGCCAGCAGTACATACAGCGGGAGCTTTTACAATGAGCAGTTCTTC
TRBV6-1	TRBJ2-5	NA	NA	CASSESQGSGETQYF	TGTGCCAGCAGTGAATCTCAAGGTTCGGGAGAGACCCAGTACTTC
TRBV7-3	TRBJ1-1	NA	NA	CASSLQENTEAFF	TGTGCCAGCAGCTTACAGGAAAACACTGAAGCTTTCTTT
TRBV5-1	TRBJ2-2	NA	NA	CASSEGHSNTGELFF	TGCGCCAGCAGCGAGGGACACTCGAACACCGGGGAGCTGTTTTTT
TRBV25-1	TRBJ1-4	NA	TRBD1	CASGTGGDEKLFF	TGTGCCAGCGGGACAGGGGGTGACGAAAAACTGTTTTTT
TRBV5-8	TRBJ2-3	NA	NA	CASSLVALSTDTQYF	TGTGCCAGCAGCTTGGTGGCCCTCAGCACAGATACGCAGTATTTT
TRBV6-5	TRBJ2-6	NA	NA	CASSRRGSGANVLTF	TGTGCCAGCAGCCGACGGGGCTCTGGGGCCAACGTCCTGACTTTC
TRBV28	TRBJ1-5	NA	NA	CASSLRGGHRGNQPQHF	TGTGCCAGCAGTTTAAGGGGGGGACATCGGGGCAATCAGCCCCAGCATTTT